The 27 T cell receptor beta chains reported below all come from one sample, sequenced in a study of cytomegalovirus exposure and HLA in healthy donors. PCR was performed using 60 Vbeta and 13 Jbeta primers. The method was immunoSEQ multiplex PCR; TCRdb's version includes in-frame clones alone and lacks a portion of them. The sample carries approximately 210,000 clones, over 70% recorded once. The sequenced material came from PBMCs. These TCRs come from a man in his thirties or forties in good health and CMV-seronegative.

There are a few counts of this clone. V usage is TRBV7-9 and J usage is TRBJ1-4, with TRBD1 identical over 7 bases. Germline assignment: CDR1 SEHNR and CDR2 FQNEAQ (reference sequence). The CDR3 is 16 residues long. The V gene end was trimmed by 1 base and the J gene end by 7 bases; junction bases not matched to a gene: 9. CDR3 nucleotides: TGTGCCAGCAGCTTAGTTGTGACAGGGTATCGTGAAAAACTGTTTTTT. The encoded protein is CASSLVVTGYREKLFF.

The chain has TRBV7-9 and TRBJ2-6, with 10 bases lining up with TRBD1. Germline V lookup: CDR1 SEHNR, CDR2 FQNEAQ (reference sequence). V lost 1 base to trimming and J lost 0 bases; unmatched junction nucleotides: 0. This CDR3 has 17 amino acids. The CDR3 loop reads CASSLGTGGSGANVLTF. The CDR3 bases are TGTGCCAGCAGCTTAGGGACAGGGGGCTCTGGGGCCAACGTCCTGACTTTC.

This clone was detected only once. Its ends do not fully match the called genes, so a read error is possible. This rearrangement joins TRBV9 to TRBJ1-2, with D possibly matching TRBD1 (6 bases). Per germline, CDR1 SGDLS and CDR2 YYNGEE. This CDR3 comprises 9 residues. The CDR3 DNA reads TGTGCCAGCAGCACGCACGGGACATTC. It is translated as CASSTHGTF.

This sequence joins TRBV5-4 and TRBJ2-2; D ambiguous. V lost 3 bases to trimming and J lost 5 bases, with 14 bases between them. This CDR3 comprises 15 residues. The germline V gene has CDR1 SGHNT and CDR2 YYREEE (reference sequence). CDR3 protein: CASSYGGPTTGELFF. Written as DNA, the CDR3 is TGTGCCAGCAGCTATGGCGGTCCAACAACCGGGGAGCTGTTTTTT.

The chain combines TRBV28 with TRBJ1-2; 8 bases map to TRBD1. Germline values: CDR1 MDHEN, CDR2 SYDVKM. V lost 4 bases, J lost 5 bases, and 3 bases stayed unmatched. This CDR3 comprises 13 residues. The CDR3, as DNA: TGTGCCAGCAGTTGGACAGGGATATATGGCTACACCTTC. It encodes CASSWTGIYGYTF.

This chain joins TRBV4-1 and TRBJ2-1, with D possibly TRBD1 on 5 matching bases. The V and J ends lost 0 bases and 13 bases respectively, with 10 bases between them. From germline, CDR1 is MGHRA and CDR2 YSYEKL. The CDR3 consists of 12 residues. The CDR3 coding sequence is TGCGCCAGCAGCCAAGAAGAGACAGCACAGTTCTTC. Translated, it gives CASSQEETAQFF.

The genes are TRBV7-6 and TRBJ2-3; D is uncertain. Deletions cut 0 bases from V and 6 bases from J, with 7 bases between. The CDR3 runs 13 residues. The germline gives CDR1 SGHVS, CDR2 FNYEAQ. CDR3 in DNA: TGTGCCAGCAGCTTAGCGCTGAGGGATACGCAGTATTTT. Its translation is CASSLALRDTQYF.

This chain connects TRBV28 to TRBJ1-5; 7 bases agree with TRBD1. The CDR3 length is 17 residues. With 3 bases clipped from V and 0 bases from J, the junction kept 8 bases outside the gene matches. CDR1 is MDHEN and CDR2 is SYDVKM in the germline V gene. For the CDR3, the DNA is TGTGCCAGCAGTTTGGCAGGGGGGAGATTTAGCAATCAGCCCCAGCATTTT. Its protein product is CASSLAGGRFSNQPQHF.

The chain is built from TRBV29-1 and TRBJ2-2, with D possibly matching TRBD2 (5 bases). CDR3 length: 14 residues. CDR1 is SQVTM and CDR2 is ANQGSEA in the germline V gene. Trimming cost V 4 bases and J 4 bases, with 13 bases left between them. DNA of the CDR3: TGCAGCGTTGTTGGTGGGAGTGTCACCGGGGAGCTGTTTTTT. Translated: CSVVGGSVTGELFF.

The V and J genes are TRBV7-8 and TRBJ2-3; the D gene is possibly TRBD2 (6 bases). The CDR3 length is 15 residues. The germline CDR1 and CDR2 sequences are SGHVS and FQNEAQ. Trimming left V 5 bases short and J 8 bases short, with 20 bases between. Written as DNA, the CDR3 is TGTGCCAGCAGCCTATCGTTCCAAACCGGGGGTACGCAGTATTTT. As protein: CASSLSFQTGGTQYF.

The chain is built from TRBV6-1 and TRBJ1-4, with 8 bases fitting TRBD1. The CDR3 runs to 16 residues. The J segment lost 5 bases and the V segment lost 4 bases, leaving 9 bases of the junction unmatched. Germline CDR1 is MNHNS and CDR2 is SASEGT. CDR3 sequence reads: CASSVGQGPSNEKLFF. CDR3 nucleotide sequence: TGTGCCAGCAGTGTTGGACAGGGCCCCTCCAATGAAAAACTGTTTTTT.

The V call is TRBV5-1, the J call TRBJ1-1, with 7 positions matching TRBD1. This CDR3 is 16 amino acids long. V dropped 0 bases and J dropped 6; count of bases not matched to a gene: 11. Germline-derived CDR1 and CDR2 are SGHRS and YFSETQ. The CDR3 DNA follows: TGCGCCAGCAGCTTGGGGTCGACAGGGTCAGGGGCTGAAGCTTTCTTT. It specifies CASSLGSTGSGAEAFF.

This chain uses TRBV2 with TRBJ1-5; 8 positions match TRBD1. V lost 3 bases to trimming and J lost 7 bases; unmatched junction nucleotides: 5. This CDR3 has 14 residues. Germline values: CDR1 SNHLY, CDR2 FYNNEI. CDR3 DNA: TGTGCCAGCAGTGACAGGGACAGGCGCCAGCCCCAGCATTTT. Residues: CASSDRDRRQPQHF.

This chain links TRBV27 with TRBJ2-1; 8 nucleotides match TRBD2. V was pared by 3 bases and J by 7 bases, with 17 bases of the junction left unmatched. CDR1 and CDR2 from the germline V gene are MNHEY and SMNVEV (reference sequence). CDR3 length equals 18 residues. CDR3 amino acids: CASSFPPRIAGSWNEQFF. The CDR3 DNA sequence: TGTGCCAGCAGTTTTCCCCCCAGGATAGCGGGAAGCTGGAATGAGCAGTTCTTC.

The chain employs TRBV19 and TRBJ2-7, with D perhaps TRBD1 (5 bases). Germline V gives CDR1 LNHDA, CDR2 SQIVND (reference sequence). Deletions cut 3 bases from V and 4 bases from J, with 13 bases between. This CDR3 contains 14 residues. The CDR3 nucleotides are TGTGCCAGTAGTATCGGGCAGGGATGGTACGAGCAGTACTTC. This sequence encodes CASSIGQGWYEQYF.

V usage is TRBV10-2 and J usage is TRBJ2-7, with D uncertain. CDR1 is WSHSY, CDR2 SAAADI, per germline. This CDR3 has 15 residues. Trimming stripped 0 bases from V and 1 base from J, with 10 bases between. CDR3 bases: TGCGCCAGCAGTGAGTCGAAAGTGACTTCCTACGAGCAGTACTTC. Protein product: CASSESKVTSYEQYF.

The chain combines TRBV30 with TRBJ1-5, with D uncertain. The CDR3 is 13 amino acids. Trimming took off 7 bases at V and 1 base at J, with 11 bases between the two ends. Germline V lookup: CDR1 GTSNPN, CDR2 SVGIG (reference sequence). The CDR3 sequence is CASGSGSNQPQHF. The CDR3 DNA follows: TGTGCCTCTGGCTCCGGGAGCAATCAGCCCCAGCATTTT.

The V call is TRBV27, the J call TRBJ1-2; TRBD1 might be the D (6 bases). The length of the CDR3 is 15 residues. Per the germline V gene, CDR1 is MNHEY and CDR2 is SMNVEV (reference sequence). The V gene lost 3 bases and the J gene lost 6 bases, with 17 bases spanning the gap. As DNA, the CDR3 is TGTGCCAGCAGTTTCGGGGGGGCTCGGGGGCATGGCTACACCTTC. Protein sequence: CASSFGGARGHGYTF.

The chain couples TRBV2 to TRBJ1-5; no definite D call. The CDR3 is 14 amino acids. V shed 0 bases and J shed 0 bases, with 3 bases lying between them. The germline gives CDR1 SNHLY, CDR2 FYNNEI. The CDR3 nucleotides read TGTGCCAGCAGTGAAGCTTATAGCAATCAGCCCCAGCATTTT. Translation gives CASSEAYSNQPQHF.

Only a few counts were recorded for this clone. The V call is TRBV7-8, the J call TRBJ2-7; maybe TRBD2 (7 bases). Deletions cut 5 bases from V and 6 bases from J, with 20 bases between. CDR1 is SGHVS, CDR2 FQNEAQ, per germline. The CDR3 loop spans 15 amino acids. The CDR3 sequence: CASSLGGGHLIEQYF. CDR3 DNA sequence: TGTGCCAGCAGCCTAGGGGGGGGACATCTAATCGAGCAGTACTTC.

This chain links TRBV6-1 with TRBJ2-3, with unresolved D. CDR3 length: 12 residues. Trimming took off 3 bases at V and 4 bases at J, with 5 bases between the two ends. Germline V lookup: CDR1 MNHNS, CDR2 SASEGT. DNA for the CDR3: TGTGCCAGCAGTGAGGCTGCAGATACGCAGTATTTT. This gives the protein CASSEAADTQYF.

This sequence joins TRBV11-2 and TRBJ2-3, with D uncertain. Germline values: CDR1 SGHAT, CDR2 FQNNGV. This CDR3 is 13 amino acids long. V shed 1 base and J shed 4 bases, with 6 bases lying between them. The CDR3 loop is CASSLGLADTQYF. The CDR3 region has the DNA TGTGCCAGCAGCTTAGGATTAGCAGATACGCAGTATTTT. The complete variable domain, with remaining parts taken from reference TRBV11-2 and TRBJ2-3, reads EAGVAQSPRYKIIEKRQSVAFWCNPISGHATLYWYQQILGQGPKLLIQFQNNGVVDDSQLPKDRFSAERLKGVDSTLKIQPAKLEDSAVYLCASSLGLADTQYFGPGTRLTVL.

The CDR3 loop reads CASSPGGFNEKLFF. Written as DNA, the CDR3 is TGTGCCAGCAGCCCAGGGGGCTTTAATGAAAAACTGTTTTTT. The genes are TRBV7-2 and TRBJ1-4; 8 bases line up with TRBD1. This CDR3 contains 14 residues. Germline V lookup: CDR1 SGHTA, CDR2 FQGNSA. J lost 4 bases, V lost 5 bases, and 3 bases had no gene match.

The chain couples TRBV30 to TRBJ2-1; D remains ambiguous. The CDR3 contains 11 residues. Germline CDR1 is GTSNPN and CDR2 is SVGIG (reference sequence). The V and J ends lost 3 bases and 13 bases respectively, with 13 bases between them. The chain's CDR3 is CAWRETSLQFF. The CDR3 DNA reads as TGTGCCTGGAGGGAGACCTCCCTACAGTTCTTC.

The chain links TRBV28 to TRBJ1-1; D is ambiguous. Per germline, CDR1 MDHEN and CDR2 SYDVKM. The V and J ends lost 5 bases and 4 bases respectively, with 11 bases between them. The CDR3 is made up of 13 amino acids. CDR3 region: CASSPALSTEAFF. The CDR3 DNA is TGTGCCAGCAGTCCCGCGCTGTCCACTGAAGCTTTCTTT.

V gene TRBV19 combines with J gene TRBJ2-7, with D perhaps TRBD1 (6 bases). CDR3 length: 11 residues. V lost 9 bases and J 2 bases, leaving 8 bases between the germline ends. Per germline, CDR1 LNHDA and CDR2 SQIVND (reference sequence). Here the CDR3 reads CASSGAYEQYF. The DNA for the CDR3 is TGTGCCAGCTCAGGGGCCTACGAGCAGTACTTC. The entire variable domain, with the rest obtained from reference TRBV19 and TRBJ2-7, is as follows: DGGITQSPKYLFRKEGQNVTLSCEQNLNHDAMYWYRQDPGQGLRLIYYSQIVNDFQKGDIAEGYSVSREKKESFPLTVTSAQKNPTAFYLCASSGAYEQYFGPGTRLTVT.

The J gene is TRBJ1-1, the V gene TRBV11-2; no clear D. Germline values: CDR1 SGHAT, CDR2 FQNNGV. This CDR3 comprises 15 residues. With 0 bases removed from V and 1 base from J, the gap between germline ends came to 9 bases. As DNA, the CDR3 is TGTGCCAGCAGCTTAGATTTGGGAGAGAACACTGAAGCTTTCTTT. It translates to CASSLDLGENTEAFF.